This entry features one TCR beta chain sequence. In the authors' workflow: From reference gene primer amplification, estimates of nucleated cell counts were derived. The repertoire was sequenced with immunoSEQ multiplex PCR; TCRdb's copy has only in-frame clones and lacks some. The V and J calls and clone size come from that table; D and trimming were worked out from the DNA. The data show about 59,000 clones, with approximately 78% seen just once and roughly an eighth held by the top ten. Trimming cost V 7 bases and J 4 bases, with 17 bases left between them. CDR3 length equals 15 residues. This entry is derived from a study of blood T cell repertoires in COVID-19. Turning to the study itself: From the United States, Italy and Spain came samples of acute and convalescent COVID-19.

V is TRBV6-7 and J is TRBJ1-3; possibly TRBD1 for D (6 bases). TRBV6-7 is an open reading frame, and its role is uncertain. Sequencing was performed on peripheral blood. This TCR derives from a man older than 75 with acute or convalescent COVID-19. The CDR3 coding sequence is TGTGCCAGCAAGATTCACAGGGTGAGGGGAAACACCATATATTTT. This translates into CASKIHRVRGNTIYF.